This TCR beta chain was found in a study of cytomegalovirus exposure and HLA in healthy donors. Study as a whole: About 84% of 300 to 450 genotyped donors fell in the Caucasian-associated ancestry cluster. Study results and limitations: Using the classifier, cytomegalovirus status was reportedly diagnosed with high specificity and sensitivity. The authors listed 164 TCR beta chains as cytomegalovirus-associated.

V shed 5 bases and J shed 2 bases, with 10 bases lying between them. The CDR3 is 13 amino acids. Germline V gene sequence: CDR1 SGHRS, CDR2 YFSETQ. About this clone: Its matching antigen is unknown.

PCR used 60 Vbeta primers and 13 Jbeta primers. Only in-frame clones appear in the TCRdb table, and some are missing; sequencing was by immunoSEQ multiplex PCR. The sample holds over 150,000 clones, about 83% seen once. Input material: PBMCs. This chain links TRBV5-1 with TRBJ1-2; the D gene is possibly TRBD1 (6 bases). The clonotype comes from a girl between 10 and 17 years old in good health and CMV-seropositive. The CDR3 spells CASRQDRNYGYTF. CDR3 in DNA: TGCGCCAGCAGACAAGACAGGAACTATGGCTACACCTTC.